These 29 T cell receptor beta chains were all obtained from the same sample, sequenced in a study of blood T cell repertoires in COVID-19. Data came from immunoSEQ multiplex PCR; TCRdb stores just in-frame clones and leaves some out. The table lists approximately 85,000 clones, roughly 90% of them singletons. Sequenced material: peripheral blood. These receptors were obtained from a man aged 45-65 years with active or convalescent COVID-19.

The CDR3 DNA reads TGTGCCAGTAGTATAGTTAACGAGGGGGCCAACGTCCTGACTTTC. Residues: CASSIVNEGANVLTF. This sequence joins TRBV19 and TRBJ2-6; D is uncertain. V lost 1 base, J lost 4 bases, and 8 bases lay in between. Looked up from germline, CDR1 is LNHDA and CDR2 is SQIVND (reference sequence). The CDR3 is made up of 15 amino acids.

The CDR3 region has the DNA TGCGCCAGCAGCGTACACCTTTCGGGGGGGAACTACGAGCAGTACTTC. This encodes CASSVHLSGGNYEQYF. The V call is TRBV5-1, the J call TRBJ2-7; 8 bases agree with TRBD2. CDR3 length: 16 amino acids. V gave up 4 bases and J gave up 3 bases; unmatched junction bases: 12. The germline CDR1 and CDR2 sequences are SGHRS and YFSETQ.

The rearrangement links TRBV7-2 to TRBJ2-5, with 9 bases lining up with TRBD2. CDR3 size: 15 residues. CDR1 is SGHTA and CDR2 is FQGNSA in the germline V gene. J gave up 5 bases and V 3 bases, and 7 bases lay outside the gene matches. The CDR3 DNA follows: TGTGCCAGCAGCTTCCAGCGGGGGGCTGGGGAGACCCAGTACTTC. This translates into CASSFQRGAGETQYF.

The J gene is TRBJ1-1, the V gene TRBV20-1; no clear D gene. The length of the CDR3 is 11 residues. V was shortened by 3 bases and J by 2 bases, with 4 bases between the two germline ends. CDR1 is DFQATT, CDR2 SNEGSKA, per germline (reference sequence). The DNA for the CDR3 is TGCAGTGCTAGTATAAACACTGAAGCTTTCTTT. Protein: CSASINTEAFF.

The rearrangement joins TRBV6-4 to TRBJ2-7; TRBD2 matches 16 bases. The CDR3 spans 19 residues. Trimming cost V 6 bases and J 3 bases; bases outside gene matches: 14. Germline loops: CDR1 MRHNA, CDR2 SNTAGT. This chain's CDR3 is CASRHPGLAGGPLIYEQYF. CDR3 bases: TGTGCCAGCAGGCATCCGGGACTAGCGGGGGGGCCTTTGATCTACGAGCAGTACTTC.

This clone showed up just a few times. The rearrangement uses TRBV10-3 and TRBJ2-3; tentatively, D is TRBD1 (6 bases). Per the germline V gene, CDR1 is ENHRY and CDR2 is SYGVKD. CDR3 length equals 16 residues. With 3 bases removed from V and 2 bases from J, the gap between germline ends came to 15 bases. For the CDR3, the DNA is TGTGCCATCAGTGATCCTATACAGGGTATCACAGATACGCAGTATTTT. The encoded protein is CAISDPIQGITDTQYF.

This chain connects TRBV5-4 to TRBJ2-7; 7 nucleotides match TRBD2. Losses at the gene ends were 0 bases for V and 4 bases for J; bases not matched to a gene: 7. CDR1 and CDR2 from the germline V gene are SGHNT and YYREEE (reference sequence). This CDR3 has 15 residues. Here the CDR3 reads CASSLGGSGSYEQYF. The CDR3 nucleotides are TGTGCCAGCAGCTTGGGGGGTAGCGGGTCTTACGAGCAGTACTTC.

This sequence joins TRBV5-6 and TRBJ2-7, with D perhaps TRBD2 (6 bases). The CDR3 is made up of 14 amino acids. The V gene's germline CDR1 is SGHDT and CDR2 YYEEEE. V was shortened by 6 bases and J by 5 bases, with 18 bases between the two germline ends. DNA of the CDR3: TGTGCCAGCACCTGGGGCCAGGGAGGCCACGAGCAGTACTTC. The encoded protein is CASTWGQGGHEQYF.

The chain employs TRBV5-6 and TRBJ2-1, with 7 bases identical to TRBD2. Germline V lookup: CDR1 SGHDT, CDR2 YYEEEE. The V and J ends lost 2 bases and 8 bases, in that order; junction bases with no gene match: 4. There are 13 residues in the CDR3. The CDR3 coding sequence is TGTGCCAGCAGCTTCCAGACTAGCCATGAGCAGTTCTTC. This translates into CASSFQTSHEQFF.

The chain joins TRBV6-5 to TRBJ2-1; 8 positions agree with TRBD1. The CDR3 covers 14 residues. Trimming took 4 bases from V and 5 from J; bases not matched to a gene: 4. In germline, CDR1 is MNHEY, CDR2 SVGAGI. CDR3 DNA sequence: TGTGCCAGCAGTTTCGACAGGGGAGACAATGAGCAGTTCTTC. Protein product: CASSFDRGDNEQFF.

CDR3 protein: CASSLSLGQVLSGYTF. The CDR3 coding sequence is TGTGCCAGCAGCTTGTCCCTAGGACAGGTCTTAAGTGGCTACACCTTC. This chain joins TRBV5-4 and TRBJ1-2; 7 bases are shared with TRBD1. The junction had 13 bases not matched to a gene; V was cut back by 1 base and J by 7 bases. This CDR3 region has 16 residues. The germline V gene encodes CDR1 SGHNT and CDR2 YYREEE (reference sequence).

The chain couples TRBV6-1 to TRBJ2-2; D unclear. CDR3 length equals 14 residues. Trimming stripped 0 bases from V and 1 base from J, with 3 bases between. Germline CDR1 MNHNS, CDR2 SASEGT. The CDR3 region is CASSEARNTGELFF. CDR3 nucleotides: TGTGCCAGCAGTGAAGCGCGGAACACCGGGGAGCTGTTTTTT.

In its sample, this clone was seen a few times. This rearrangement joins TRBV9 to TRBJ1-5; TRBD1 matches 9 bases. The CDR3 runs 15 residues. V shed 4 bases and J 6 bases; nucleotides not matched to a gene: 8. In germline, CDR1 is SGDLS, CDR2 YYNGEE. The CDR3 nucleotides are TGTGCCAGCAGCACCACCGGGACAGGGATTCAGCCCCAGCATTTT. This gives the protein CASSTTGTGIQPQHF.

J is TRBJ2-3 and V is TRBV4-3; no definite D call. CDR1 is LGHNA, CDR2 YSLEER, per germline. The CDR3 extends over 15 amino acids. Trimming removed 0 bases from V and 6 bases from J, with 13 bases in between. The CDR3 spells CASSQDPRSVDTQYF. The CDR3 region has the DNA TGCGCCAGCAGCCAAGATCCCCGGAGCGTGGATACGCAGTATTTT.

This clone was recorded only once. This chain joins TRBV6-1 and TRBJ1-2; the D is unclear. This CDR3 spans 14 amino acids. Trimming stripped 2 bases from V and 7 bases from J, with 14 bases between. Per germline, CDR1 MNHNS and CDR2 SASEGT. The CDR3 bases are TGTGCCAGCAGTGAATCCTCGGGAGAGACTGGCTACACCTTC. It specifies CASSESSGETGYTF.

The chain links TRBV5-6 to TRBJ2-7; D is perhaps TRBD2 (6 bases). The CDR3 runs to 15 residues. Trimming shortened V by 0 bases and J by 2 bases, and 12 bases separated the two germline ends. From germline, CDR1 is SGHDT and CDR2 YYEEEE. DNA of the CDR3: TGTGCCAGCAGCTTGGGCGGGACGTTACCCTACGAGCAGTACTTC. Translated, it gives CASSLGGTLPYEQYF.

The CDR3 DNA sequence: TGTGCCAGCAGCGAGGGGGCTTCAAATTCACCCCTCCACTTT. Protein sequence: CASSEGASNSPLHF. J is TRBJ1-6 and V is TRBV6-2 or TRBV6-3, with 7 positions matching TRBD1. This CDR3 contains 14 residues. From germline, CDR1 is MNHEY and CDR2 SVGEGT. V lost 6 bases and J lost 7; bases outside the gene matches: 6.

The J gene is TRBJ2-1, the V gene TRBV9; TRBD2 matches at 14 bases. Germline V CDR1 and CDR2: SGDLS, YYNGEE. This CDR3 contains 16 residues. V was pared by 4 bases and J by 9 bases, with 9 bases of the junction left unmatched. As DNA, the CDR3 is TGTGCCAGCAGCAAGACTAGCGGGGGGGCCCTGGTTGAGCAGTTCTTC. Encoded protein: CASSKTSGGALVEQFF.

This chain uses TRBV12-2 with TRBJ2-5; the D segment call TRBD2 is taken from the table without a DNA check. TRBV12-2 is a documented pseudogene. The CDR3 totals 11 residues. The CDR3 protein is CASRPEETQYF. The CDR3 region has the DNA TGTGCAAGTCGTCCCGAAGAGACCCAGTACTTC.

V gene TRBV30 combines with J gene TRBJ1-2; unclear D gene. Trimming stripped 0 bases from V and 6 bases from J, with 11 bases between. This CDR3 is 13 amino acids long. Germline assignment: CDR1 GTSNPN and CDR2 SVGIG (reference sequence). The CDR3 is CAWSVGSGNGYTF. CDR3 DNA sequence: TGTGCCTGGAGTGTAGGGAGCGGGAATGGCTACACCTTC. Combining the CDR3 with reference TRBV30 and TRBJ1-2 gives the whole variable domain SQTIHQWPATLVQPVGSPLSLECTVEGTSNPNLYWYRQAAGRGLQLLFYSVGIGQISSEVPQNLSASRPQDRQFILSSKKLLLSDSGFYLCAWSVGSGNGYTFGSGTRLTVV.

The chain has TRBV18 and TRBJ2-1; 8 bases agree with TRBD2. V shed 2 bases, J shed 4 bases, and the junction held 4 bases outside the gene matches. CDR1 is KGHSH, CDR2 LQKENI, per germline. The CDR3 extends over 15 amino acids. This chain's CDR3 is CASSPNQREYNEQFF. The CDR3 nucleotides are TGTGCCAGCTCACCAAACCAGCGGGAGTACAATGAGCAGTTCTTC.

The chain is built from TRBV27 and TRBJ2-3; D may be TRBD1 (5 bases). Trimming took 4 bases from V and 2 from J, leaving 16 bases between them. CDR1 is MNHEY and CDR2 is SMNVEV in the germline V gene (reference sequence). CDR3 length: 16 residues. The CDR3 bases are TGTGCCAGCAGTTCTCGTTTTGTTGGGGCCACAGATACGCAGTATTTT. It encodes CASSSRFVGATDTQYF.

V and J are TRBV4-3 and TRBJ2-5; TRBD1 might be the D (5 bases). Germline CDR1 and CDR2: LGHNA and YSLEER. The CDR3 consists of 16 residues. V lost 0 bases and J lost 5, with 16 bases in between. In nucleotides, the CDR3 is TGCGCCAGCAGCCAAGATTCCCATCAGGGATGGGAGACCCAGTACTTC. It is translated as CASSQDSHQGWETQYF.

This clone has just a few counts. The rearrangement uses TRBV19 and TRBJ1-2; TRBD1 might be the D (6 bases). Germline CDR1 LNHDA, CDR2 SQIVND (reference sequence). The CDR3 has 13 residues. The V end was cut by 7 bases, the J end by 8 bases, with 17 bases between. The CDR3 is CASTPDRLDGYTF. DNA of the CDR3: TGTGCCAGTACCCCTGACAGGCTGGACGGCTACACCTTC.

The V gene is TRBV4-1, the J gene TRBJ1-3; tentatively, D is TRBD1 (5 bases). The V end was cut by 1 base, the J end by 0 bases, with 19 bases between. Germline CDR1 reads MGHRA; CDR2 reads YSYEKL. This CDR3 region has 19 residues. CDR3 protein: CASSQANMGLSSSGNTIYF. In nucleotides, the CDR3 is TGCGCCAGCAGCCAAGCTAATATGGGACTGTCCAGCTCTGGAAACACCATATATTTT.

This rearrangement joins TRBV27 to TRBJ1-6; D possibly corresponds to TRBD1 (5 bases). V was clipped by 7 bases and J by 5 bases, with 18 bases between them. Germline V gene sequence: CDR1 MNHEY, CDR2 SMNVEV (reference sequence). This CDR3 spans 16 amino acids. The CDR3 region is CASKRRELMDNSPLHF. CDR3 DNA: TGTGCCAGCAAACGCAGGGAACTAATGGATAATTCACCCCTCCACTTT.

This chain links TRBV27 with TRBJ1-5; 8 bases match TRBD1. CDR1 MNHEY and CDR2 SMNVEV come from the germline V gene (reference sequence). The CDR3 covers 14 residues. Trimming removed 8 bases from V and 2 bases from J; junction bases left unmatched: 5. CDR3 nucleotides: TGTGCCAGCGCTGACAGGGGTGGCAATCAGCCCCAGCATTTT. This gives the protein CASADRGGNQPQHF.

The chain has TRBV7-9 and TRBJ2-5, with unresolved D. Germline V gene sequence: CDR1 SEHNR, CDR2 FQNEAQ (reference sequence). The CDR3 totals 15 residues. The V and J ends lost 6 bases and 5 bases respectively, with 19 bases between them. The CDR3 sequence is CASSSDPVLQETQYF. The CDR3 DNA reads TGTGCCAGCAGTTCCGACCCCGTCTTACAGGAGACCCAGTACTTC.

The chain carries TRBV30 and TRBJ1-4; D might be TRBD1 (6 bases). The CDR3 is made up of 13 amino acids. CDR1 is GTSNPN, CDR2 SVGIG, per germline (reference sequence). Deletions cut 0 bases from V and 8 bases from J, with 10 bases between. DNA of the CDR3: TGTGCCTGGAGTGTACCCAGGGGAGAAAAACTGTTTTTT. Translated: CAWSVPRGEKLFF.